This T cell receptor beta chain is from a study of blood T cell repertoires in COVID-19. Whole-study context: COVID-19 samples, acute and convalescent, were from the United States, Italy and Spain.

Per the authors' pipeline: Amplification with reference gene primers provided the estimates of nucleated cell counts. Generated by immunoSEQ multiplex PCR, the TCRdb table keeps only in-frame clones and is missing some. For V, J and clone size, that table is used; D and trimming come from the DNA. This table has over 100,000 clones, 70% to 90% appearing once. Trimming took off 0 bases at V and 4 bases at J, with 13 bases between the two ends. The CDR3 is 15 residues long. Germline CDR1 MGHRA, CDR2 YSYEKL. The source is a man in his fifties or sixties with active COVID-19. The chain joins TRBV4-1 to TRBJ2-7; tentative D call: TRBD2 (6 bases). Sequenced input: peripheral blood. CDR3 in amino acids: CASSQETPAGYEQYF. The DNA of the CDR3 is TGCGCCAGCAGCCAAGAAACACCCGCGGGGTACGAGCAGTACTTC.